The 20 T cell receptor beta chains presented below share a single source sample, sequenced in a study of human T cells and chemical hapten exposure. Using its own MiXCR run on the RACE reads, TCRdb lists one record per CDR3 protein. The sample gives about 100,000 distinct CDR3 sequences, roughly 10% of which show up once; approximately 3.3% is in the top ten. Noted time point: patch test 2, 6 weeks after DPC sensitization. As for treatment: therapeutic diphenylcyclopropenone sensitization with weekly scalp DPC. Material: whole blood, obtained in connection with sensitization to the hapten diphenylcyclopropenone (DPC). Receptors were obtained from a woman aged 40-49 years with alopecia areata. Some clones in this sample may be carry-over from other donors' samples.

The rearrangement links TRBV10-2 to TRBJ1-1; D unresolved. The CDR3 runs to 12 residues. Germline CDR1 WSHSY, CDR2 SAAADI. V gave up 8 bases and J gave up 7 bases, with 14 bases separating them. In DNA, the CDR3 is TGCGCCAGCCGGGAGGCAGTTTATGAAGCTTTCTTT. Translated: CASREAVYEAFF.

The J gene is TRBJ2-7, the V gene TRBV19; TRBD2 matches 8 bases. Germline CDR1 and CDR2: LNHDA and SQIVND (reference sequence). This CDR3 is 15 amino acids long. Trimming took 7 bases from V and 3 from J; bases not matched to a gene: 11. CDR3 in amino acids: CASTEEASGYYEQYF. The CDR3 region has the DNA TGTGCCAGTACAGAGGAGGCTAGCGGGTACTACGAGCAGTACTTC.

This sequence joins TRBV4-2 and TRBJ2-7, with D possibly being TRBD1 (5 bases). Trimming stripped 3 bases from V and 0 bases from J, with 12 bases between. Germline V gives CDR1 LGHNA, CDR2 YNFKEQ. The CDR3 totals 15 residues. The CDR3 spells CASSQLQQDSYEQYF. As DNA, the CDR3 is TGTGCCAGCAGCCAGTTGCAACAGGACTCCTACGAGCAGTACTTC.

This clonotype came up many times. V is TRBV6-5 and J is TRBJ2-6; D unclear. The germline V gene encodes CDR1 MNHEY and CDR2 SVGAGI. V lost 6 bases, J lost 1 base, and 7 bases lay in between. The CDR3 has 14 residues. CDR3: CASSAGSGANVLTF. The DNA for the CDR3 is TGTGCCAGCAGCGCCGGTTCTGGGGCCAACGTCCTGACTTTC.

J is TRBJ2-3 and V is TRBV21-1; the D call TRBD2 from the table was never checked on the DNA. TRBV21-1 has pseudogene status. The CDR3 runs to 17 residues. The CDR3 nucleotides read TGTGCCAGCAGCCTCCATTGGACTAACGGACCCTCAGATACGCAGTATTTT. Protein: CASSLHWTNGPSDTQYF.

A few counts support this clonotype. The chain links TRBV3-1 to TRBJ1-5; no clear D gene. Germline V gene sequence: CDR1 LGHDT, CDR2 YNNKEL (reference sequence). The ends were cut back, 4 bases at V and 7 bases at J, with 14 bases in the middle. This CDR3 contains 14 residues. CDR3 nucleotide sequence: TGTGCCAGCAGCCCCGTTGGCGCGGGGCAGCCCCAGCATTTT. Protein product: CASSPVGAGQPQHF.

The table lists this clonotype with many counts. The rearrangement joins TRBV29-1 to TRBJ2-5, with D maybe TRBD2 (5 bases). Between the trimmed V and J ends, which lost 3 bases and 5 bases, there was a span of 13 bases. There are 13 residues in the CDR3. The germline gives CDR1 SQVTM, CDR2 ANQGSEA. The CDR3 reads CSVDGLSGETQYF. The CDR3 DNA reads TGCAGCGTTGATGGCCTCTCGGGGGAGACCCAGTACTTC. The whole variable domain, remainder taken from reference TRBV29-1 and TRBJ2-5, is SAVISQKPSRDICQRGTSLTIQCQVDSQVTMMFWYRQQPGQSLTLIATANQGSEATYESGFVIDKFPISRPNLTFSTLTVSNMSPEDSSIYLCSVDGLSGETQYFGPGTRLLVL.

This clonotype was detected only a few times. The chain has TRBV9 and TRBJ2-1; a possible D gene is TRBD2 (6 bases). V was pared by 5 bases and J by 7 bases, with 13 bases between. Germline loops: CDR1 SGDLS, CDR2 YYNGEE. CDR3 length: 13 amino acids. DNA of the CDR3: TGTGCCAGCAGACCGAGTGCGGGGAATGAGCAGTTCTTC. Its translation is CASRPSAGNEQFF. Full variable domain (remainder filled in from reference TRBV9 and TRBJ2-1): DSGVTQTPKHLITATGQRVTLRCSPRSGDLSVYWYQQSLDQGLQFLIQYYNGEERAKGNILERFSAQQFPDLHSELNLSSLELGDSALYFCASRPSAGNEQFFGPGTRLTVL.

This clonotype was seen ten or more times. The J gene is TRBJ1-5, the V gene TRBV6-2 or TRBV6-3, with 8 bases fitting TRBD1. Losses at the gene ends were 5 bases for V and 2 bases for J; bases not matched to a gene: 8. The length of the CDR3 is 16 residues. Germline V lookup: CDR1 MNHEY, CDR2 SVGEGT. The CDR3 reads CASSAPQGAGNQPQHF. The CDR3 DNA follows: TGTGCCAGCAGTGCCCCCCAGGGGGCTGGCAATCAGCCCCAGCATTTT.

This clonotype occurred many times. V usage is TRBV7-2 and J usage is TRBJ2-7; 7 bases fit TRBD1. Germline lookup yields CDR1 SGHTA and CDR2 FQGNSA. Unmatched junction bases numbered 7, after V lost 3 bases and J lost 2 bases. The CDR3 totals 15 residues. The CDR3 region has the DNA TGTGCCAGCAGCTTTACCCGGGACAGACCCTACGAGCAGTACTTC. Translated: CASSFTRDRPYEQYF.

This clonotype turned up a few times. The chain recombines TRBV6-2 or TRBV6-3 with TRBJ2-1; D might be TRBD2 (6 bases). Germline CDR1 MNHEY, CDR2 SVGEGT. This CDR3 has 15 amino acids. V was trimmed by 5 bases and J by 5 bases, leaving 16 bases between them. The CDR3 region is CASSHRRGANNEQFF. The CDR3 DNA reads as TGTGCCAGCAGTCATCGGCGGGGTGCGAACAATGAGCAGTTCTTC.

This clonotype has more than one count but fewer than ten. The V and J genes are TRBV19 and TRBJ2-1; D not resolved. This CDR3 is 20 amino acids long. V shed 6 bases and J shed 4 bases, with 31 bases lying between them. Per germline, CDR1 LNHDA and CDR2 SQIVND (reference sequence). The DNA of the CDR3 is TGTGCCAGTAGCCCTTTACTCAACCAGGTTATAGTGTCCCTTTACAATGAGCAGTTCTTC. Encoded protein: CASSPLLNQVIVSLYNEQFF.

This clonotype came up a few times. The chain uses TRBV3-1 and TRBJ1-4; D not resolved. Germline V gives CDR1 LGHDT, CDR2 YNNKEL (reference sequence). Trimming left V 4 bases short and J 3 bases short, with 12 bases between. The CDR3 has 15 residues. The CDR3 here is CASSRTEAPNEKLFF. In nucleotides, the CDR3 is TGTGCCAGCAGCCGAACAGAGGCCCCTAATGAAAAACTGTTTTTT.

The chain employs TRBV7-2 and TRBJ1-4, with D unclear. Trimming left V 2 bases short and J 14 bases short, with 15 bases between. The CDR3 loop spans 13 amino acids. Germline V CDR1 and CDR2: SGHTA, FQGNSA. The CDR3 DNA reads TGTGCCAGCAGCTTAACTCCGAATTTTAGGCTGTTTTTT. Translated: CASSLTPNFRLFF.

This clonotype was picked up a small number of times. This sequence joins TRBV20-1 and TRBJ1-1; 7 bases fit TRBD1. Germline V gives CDR1 DFQATT, CDR2 SNEGSKA (reference sequence). After removal of 1 base from V and 4 bases from J, the junction contained 9 bases not matched to a gene. The CDR3 is 15 amino acids. The CDR3 nucleotides read TGCAGTGCTAGAGGTGTTCCCGACAGGGTCACTGAAGCTTTCTTT. As protein: CSARGVPDRVTEAFF.

In its sample, this clonotype was seen many times. The chain recombines TRBV5-4 with TRBJ1-4, with D possibly being TRBD1 (6 bases). Germline CDR1 is SGHNT and CDR2 is YYREEE (reference sequence). The CDR3 consists of 15 residues. V was clipped by 4 bases and J by 8 bases, with 18 bases between them. Written as DNA, the CDR3 is TGTGCCAGCAGCCACCAGATGGGGGGCGGAGAAAAACTGTTTTTT. It encodes CASSHQMGGGEKLFF.

The chain recombines TRBV27 with TRBJ2-6, with D perhaps being TRBD1 or TRBD2 (5 bases each). V was shortened by 5 bases and J by 0 bases, with 14 bases between the two germline ends. Germline assignment: CDR1 MNHEY and CDR2 SMNVEV (reference sequence). The length of the CDR3 is 17 residues. This CDR3 reads CASSEGTGRSGANVLTF. As DNA, the CDR3 is TGTGCCAGCAGTGAAGGGACGGGACGCTCTGGGGCCAACGTCCTGACTTTC.

This clonotype has ten or more counts. The chain links TRBV7-2 to TRBJ2-5, with D maybe TRBD1 (6 bases). The CDR3 has 14 residues. The germline V and J ends were trimmed by 7 bases and 5 bases, with 17 bases remaining between them. Germline CDR1 reads SGHTA; CDR2 reads FQGNSA. CDR3 sequence reads: CASTRGRGWETQYF. CDR3 bases: TGTGCCAGCACCCGGGGCAGGGGCTGGGAGACCCAGTACTTC.

The V gene is TRBV12-3 or TRBV12-4, the J gene TRBJ2-5, with TRBD2 matching 7 bases. The CDR3 has 13 amino acids. V lost 2 bases and J lost 4; bases outside the gene matches: 1. This CDR3 reads CASSLTGGETQYF. The DNA of the CDR3 is TGTGCCAGCAGTTTAACGGGAGGAGAGACCCAGTACTTC.

There are a few counts of this clonotype. The chain employs TRBV18 and TRBJ2-5; possibly TRBD1 for D (6 bases). The CDR3 is made up of 16 amino acids. V was shortened by 3 bases and J by 5 bases, with 19 bases between the two germline ends. Germline CDR1 is KGHSH and CDR2 is LQKENI. The CDR3 protein is CASSPSQGRFGETQYF. The CDR3 DNA sequence: TGTGCCAGCTCACCTTCGCAGGGGCGGTTCGGGGAGACCCAGTACTTC.